This T cell receptor (beta chain) was sequenced during a study of technical replicates of blood from a handful of donors. The sample holds a few counts of this clone. TCRdb's table, derived via immunoSEQ multiplex PCR, lists solely in-frame clones and lacks some. The sample has approximately 50,000 clones, 85% to 90% seen once. Unmatched junction bases numbered 8, after V lost 10 bases and J lost 3 bases. The CDR3 has 13 amino acids. From germline, CDR1 is MNHNS and CDR2 SASEGT. The gene calls are TRBV6-1 and TRBJ2-7; TRBD1 aligns across 8 bases. Sequenced input: PBMCs. This sequence originates from a human donor in good health. Some clones in this sample may be carry-over from other donors' samples. The CDR3 region is CATSDRDSYEQYF. As DNA, the CDR3 is TGTGCCACCTCGGACAGGGACAGCTACGAGCAGTACTTC.